The 28 T cell receptor beta chains below all came from one sample that was sequenced in a study of T cells in Graves' hyperthyroidism and ophthalmopathy. TCR beta CDR3 sequences were amplified from RNA transcripts. The TCR CDR3 was amplified in a first-round RT-PCR using the HTBI primer set. TCRdb recomputed calls from the multiplex PCR reads with MiXCR, one row per CDR3 protein. The sample shows about 480,000 distinct CDR3 sequences, around an eighth of them seen only once. Sequenced: blood. The receptors shown here come from a woman aged 18-29 years with Graves' hyperthyroidism.

Only a few counts were recorded for this clonotype. Germline and junction disagree at one end, which may indicate a read error. The rearrangement joins TRBV27 to TRBJ2-7; D is uncertain. The CDR3 covers 13 residues. CDR1 and CDR2 from the germline V gene are MNHEY and SMNVEV (reference sequence). As DNA, the CDR3 is TGTGCCAGCAGTTTATTGCCCTCCTTCGAGCAGTACTTC. Translating it yields CASSLLPSFEQYF.

This clonotype occurred many times. The gene calls are TRBV20-1 and TRBJ1-5; tentative D call: TRBD1 (5 bases). CDR1 is DFQATT, CDR2 SNEGSKA, per germline (reference sequence). The CDR3 totals 14 residues. V was cut by 8 bases and J by 0 bases, with 14 bases left in between. The CDR3 loop reads CSTQTDYSNQPQHF. In DNA, the CDR3 is TGCAGTACTCAGACAGATTATAGCAATCAGCCCCAGCATTTT.

This clonotype was counted a few times. V usage is TRBV6-1 and J usage is TRBJ2-1, with D tentatively TRBD2 (6 bases). Trimming removed 2 bases at V and 8 bases at J, with 16 bases between. There are 15 residues in the CDR3. Germline-derived CDR1 and CDR2 are MNHNS and SASEGT. The DNA of the CDR3 is TGTGCCAGCAGTGAATATTGGGCTAGCGACCATGAGCAGTTCTTC. Translating it yields CASSEYWASDHEQFF.

The chain is built from TRBV12-3 or TRBV12-4 and TRBJ2-7; D may be TRBD1 (5 bases). Deletions cut 6 bases from V and 4 bases from J, with 13 bases between. CDR3 length: 13 residues. CDR3 in amino acids: CASSHLGHYEQYF. CDR3 sequence (DNA): TGTGCCAGCAGCCACCTAGGACATTACGAGCAGTACTTC.

This sequence joins TRBV3-1 and TRBJ1-5; 8 bases align to TRBD1. The germline V gene encodes CDR1 LGHDT and CDR2 YNNKEL (reference sequence). This CDR3 is built from 16 residues. Losses at the gene ends were 1 base for V and 1 base for J; bases not matched to a gene: 3. CDR3 bases: TGTGCCAGCAGCCAAGCTTCAGGGGGCAGCAATCAGCCCCAGCATTTT. This gives the protein CASSQASGGSNQPQHF.

This clonotype came up many times. The chain links TRBV11-2 to TRBJ2-5; D is perhaps TRBD2 (6 bases). In germline, CDR1 is SGHAT, CDR2 FQNNGV. The CDR3 has 19 residues. V lost 6 bases to trimming and J lost 2 bases, with 28 bases between them. The CDR3 reads CASRTKSRTTREHQETQYF. DNA for the CDR3: TGTGCCAGCAGGACCAAAAGTAGGACTACCCGAGAGCATCAAGAGACCCAGTACTTC.

Note on this clonotype: Possible read error: a much larger clone is one base away. Because the CDR3 is missing its conserved closing phenylalanine or tryptophan, this is likely a read error. The chain combines TRBV12-3 or TRBV12-4 with TRBJ2-5, with D tentatively TRBD2 (6 bases). V was clipped by 9 bases and J by 2 bases, with 13 bases between them. This CDR3 contains 13 residues. The CDR3 nucleotides read TGTGCCAGTCTGGAGGGCGGACAAGAGACCCAGTACGTC. Translated, it gives CASLEGGQETQYV.

This clonotype was detected ten times or more. The chain recombines TRBV18 with TRBJ1-1; tentative D call: TRBD1 (5 bases). CDR3 size: 13 residues. Germline V gene lookup returns CDR1 KGHSH and CDR2 LQKENI. The ends were cut back, 5 bases at V and 3 bases at J, with 10 bases in the middle. This CDR3 reads CASSWDGDTEAFF. CDR3 bases: TGTGCCAGCTCATGGGACGGCGACACTGAAGCTTTCTTT.

This clonotype appeared many times. J is TRBJ2-1 and V is TRBV27; D call uncertain. The CDR3 is made up of 16 amino acids. Germline V CDR1 and CDR2: MNHEY, SMNVEV (reference sequence). V was cut by 0 bases and J by 0 bases, with 9 bases left in between. CDR3 amino acids: CASSLSTPSSYNEQFF. DNA of the CDR3: TGTGCCAGCAGTTTATCGACCCCCAGCTCCTACAATGAGCAGTTCTTC.

This clonotype occurred many times. The CDR3 DNA follows: TGTGCCAGCAGCCAAGAAGTTGGGGGGCCCCAGCATTTT. Protein product: CASSQEVGGPQHF. The J gene is TRBJ1-5, the V gene TRBV3-1; weak D call: TRBD1 (5 bases). The germline V and J ends were trimmed by 0 bases and 9 bases, with 9 bases remaining between them. CDR1 LGHDT and CDR2 YNNKEL come from the germline V gene (reference sequence). This CDR3 comprises 13 residues.

In this sample, this clonotype turned up many times. The chain is built from TRBV20-1 and TRBJ2-5, with D possibly being TRBD2 (6 bases). This CDR3 is built from 14 residues. Trimming removed 1 base at V and 2 bases at J, with 11 bases between. Germline V gene sequence: CDR1 DFQATT, CDR2 SNEGSKA (reference sequence). The CDR3 region has the DNA TGCAGTGCTAGAGTCGGGACTTTTCAAGAGACCCAGTACTTC. The encoded protein is CSARVGTFQETQYF.

Many counts were recorded for this clonotype. This sequence joins TRBV28 and TRBJ2-7; D gene ambiguous. Germline lookup yields CDR1 MDHEN and CDR2 SYDVKM. Trimming took 8 bases from V and 6 from J, leaving 17 bases between them. The CDR3 has 13 amino acids. In nucleotides, the CDR3 is TGTGCCAGCGAACAGCCACAATGGGGCGAGCAGTACTTC. Encoded protein: CASEQPQWGEQYF.

This chain's CDR3 is CATSRGTSGFTDTQYF. CDR3 bases: TGTGCCACCAGCAGGGGGACTAGCGGGTTCACAGATACGCAGTATTTT. The rearrangement joins TRBV15 to TRBJ2-3; 12 bases are a match to TRBD2. Germline V gene data show CDR1 as LNHNV and CDR2 as YYDKDF (reference sequence). This CDR3 is built from 16 residues. Trimming cost V 3 bases and J 2 bases; bases outside gene matches: 3.

The chain employs TRBV2 and TRBJ2-1; 7 bases map to TRBD1. The CDR3 has 15 amino acids. Germline V lookup: CDR1 SNHLY, CDR2 FYNNEI. After removal of 8 bases from V and 0 bases from J, the junction contained 7 bases not matched to a gene. The CDR3 spells CASLPGTASYNEQFF. The CDR3 bases are TGTGCCAGCCTTCCTGGGACAGCCTCCTACAATGAGCAGTTCTTC.

This clonotype was found a few times. This chain joins TRBV7-2 and TRBJ1-1, with D uncertain. V gave up 5 bases and J gave up 2 bases, with 15 bases separating them. Germline CDR1 and CDR2: SGHTA and FQGNSA. The CDR3 sequence is 15 residues long. Here the CDR3 DNA reads TGTGCCAGCAGCGTAACCGGGAGTCCCAACACTGAAGCTTTCTTT. Amino acids: CASSVTGSPNTEAFF.

This clonotype was detected many times. The rearrangement joins TRBV6-1 to TRBJ1-5; D remains ambiguous. CDR1 MNHNS and CDR2 SASEGT come from the germline V gene. This CDR3 is 15 amino acids long. V shed 5 bases and J shed 4 bases, with 15 bases lying between them. The CDR3 DNA follows: TGTGCCAGCAGTTACGGTCGGGCTACTAATCAGCCCCAGCATTTT. Translating gives CASSYGRATNQPQHF.

This clonotype has a count of ten or more. The CDR3 region has the DNA TGTGCCAGCAGCTCTCCGGGACGAACCTCTGAAGCTTTCTTT. Translation: CASSSPGRTSEAFF. The chain joins TRBV11-2 to TRBJ1-1; D perhaps matches TRBD1 (5 bases). V was pared by 4 bases and J by 6 bases, with 15 bases between. Germline V lookup: CDR1 SGHAT, CDR2 FQNNGV. The CDR3 is 14 amino acids.

Comment on this clonotype: One end of the junction varies from germline; a read error may be responsible. The chain combines TRBV24-1 with TRBJ1-6; perhaps TRBD1 as D (6 bases). Germline V gene data show CDR1 as KGHDR and CDR2 as SFDVKD. CDR3 length: 14 residues. CDR3 loop: CATRGAPENSPLHF. The DNA for the CDR3 is TGTGCTACCAGGGGTGCGCCGGAGAATTCACCCCTCCACTTT.

This clonotype came up many times. V usage is TRBV11-2 and J usage is TRBJ2-5; D perhaps matches TRBD2 (6 bases). V gave up 5 bases and J gave up 7 bases, with 14 bases separating them. Germline assignment: CDR1 SGHAT and CDR2 FQNNGV. This CDR3 has 13 residues. CDR3 bases: TGTGCCAGCAGCCATCGGGACTCGGGGACCCAGTACTTC. This gives the protein CASSHRDSGTQYF.

This clonotype appeared many times. The chain employs TRBV12-3 or TRBV12-4 and TRBJ2-7; D not certain. Trimming removed 6 bases at V and 3 bases at J, with 15 bases between. The CDR3 totals 14 residues. CDR3 sequence reads: CASSRPERLYEQYF. CDR3 coding DNA: TGTGCCAGCAGCCGCCCGGAACGGCTCTACGAGCAGTACTTC.

The chain employs TRBV6-6 and TRBJ1-2; the match to TRBD1 covers 8 bases. The germline CDR1 and CDR2 sequences are MNHNY and SVGAGI (reference sequence). Unmatched junction bases numbered 4, after V lost 0 bases and J lost 4 bases. The CDR3 covers 15 residues. The CDR3 DNA follows: TGTGCCAGCAGTTACTCTCGGACAGGGATCTATGGCTACACCTTC. Its protein product is CASSYSRTGIYGYTF.

This chain joins TRBV7-2 and TRBJ2-1; D uncertain. In germline, CDR1 is SGHTA, CDR2 FQGNSA. The CDR3 length is 17 residues. Trimming pared 0 bases from V and 5 bases from J, leaving 17 bases between. CDR3 amino acids: CASSLAVAEGPNNEQFF. CDR3 in DNA: TGTGCCAGCAGCTTAGCGGTGGCGGAAGGGCCTAACAATGAGCAGTTCTTC. The full variable domain, rest sourced from reference TRBV7-2 and TRBJ2-1, is GAGVSQSPSNKVTEKGKDVELRCDPISGHTALYWYRQSLGQGLEFLIYFQGNSAPDKSGLPSDRFSAERTGGSVSTLTIQRTQQEDSAVYLCASSLAVAEGPNNEQFFGPGTRLTVL.

This clonotype appeared a single time. The gene calls are TRBV7-2 and TRBJ1-2, with unresolved D. The CDR3 spans 14 residues. V lost 5 bases, J lost 8 bases, and 18 bases lay in between. Germline V lookup: CDR1 SGHTA, CDR2 FQGNSA. The CDR3 loop is CASSQDNEATGYTF. CDR3 in DNA: TGTGCCAGCAGCCAAGATAACGAGGCTACGGGCTACACCTTC.

This clonotype was observed at least ten times. The chain is built from TRBV6-1 and TRBJ2-7; 8 bases line up with TRBD1. Looked up from germline, CDR1 is MNHNS and CDR2 is SASEGT. The CDR3 contains 18 residues. Trimming at V came to 5 bases and at J to 1 base, leaving 16 bases not matched to a gene. The CDR3 sequence is CASSTTIKDRVRSYEQYF. As DNA, the CDR3 is TGTGCCAGCAGTACCACAATAAAGGACAGGGTAAGGTCCTACGAGCAGTACTTC.

This clonotype was seen many times. The chain carries TRBV4-1 and TRBJ2-1; no firm D call. This CDR3 has 13 residues. V lost 8 bases, J lost 0 bases, and 8 bases lay in between. Germline V gives CDR1 MGHRA, CDR2 YSYEKL. CDR3 nucleotide sequence: TGCGCCAGCGCGCCCTTCTCCTACAATGAGCAGTTCTTC. This encodes CASAPFSYNEQFF.

This clonotype was counted only a few times. The V call is TRBV19, the J call TRBJ2-7, with 11 nucleotides matching TRBD1. Trimming removed 10 bases from V and 5 bases from J; junction bases left unmatched: 4. This CDR3 has 12 amino acids. The germline V gene encodes CDR1 LNHDA and CDR2 SQIVND (reference sequence). The chain's CDR3 is CATGDRGNEQYF. Here the CDR3 DNA reads TGTGCCACCGGGGACAGGGGGAACGAGCAGTACTTC. The whole variable domain, remainder taken from reference TRBV19 and TRBJ2-7, is DGGITQSPKYLFRKEGQNVTLSCEQNLNHDAMYWYRQDPGQGLRLIYYSQIVNDFQKGDIAEGYSVSREKKESFPLTVTSAQKNPTAFYLCATGDRGNEQYFGPGTRLTVT.

Ten or more counts support this clonotype. V and J are TRBV24-1 and TRBJ2-3; 7 bases line up with TRBD1. Germline V gives CDR1 KGHDR, CDR2 SFDVKD. The CDR3 totals 14 residues. V shed 4 bases, J shed 3 bases, and the junction held 3 bases outside the gene matches. Here the CDR3 reads CATSDPGQTDTQYF. The CDR3 DNA follows: TGTGCCACCAGTGACCCGGGACAGACAGATACGCAGTATTTT.

The chain employs TRBV28 and TRBJ1-1; D remains unclear. Germline V gene lookup returns CDR1 MDHEN and CDR2 SYDVKM. Trimming left V 7 bases short and J 4 bases short, with 16 bases between. This CDR3 region has 14 residues. The CDR3 nucleotides read TGTGCCAGCATAAATTTAGGGTCCAGCACTGAAGCTTTCTTT. This codes for CASINLGSSTEAFF.